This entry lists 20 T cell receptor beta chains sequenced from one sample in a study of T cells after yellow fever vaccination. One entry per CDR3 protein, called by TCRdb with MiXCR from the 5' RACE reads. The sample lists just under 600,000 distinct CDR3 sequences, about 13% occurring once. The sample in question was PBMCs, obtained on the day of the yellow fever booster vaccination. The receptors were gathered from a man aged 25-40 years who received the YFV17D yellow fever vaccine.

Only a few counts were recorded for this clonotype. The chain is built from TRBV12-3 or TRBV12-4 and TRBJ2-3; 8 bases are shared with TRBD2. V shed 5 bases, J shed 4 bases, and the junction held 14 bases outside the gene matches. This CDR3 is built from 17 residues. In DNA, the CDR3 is TGTGCCAGCAGTGAGGAGACGGGACTAGGGAGGGCAGATACGCAGTATTTT. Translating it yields CASSEETGLGRADTQYF.

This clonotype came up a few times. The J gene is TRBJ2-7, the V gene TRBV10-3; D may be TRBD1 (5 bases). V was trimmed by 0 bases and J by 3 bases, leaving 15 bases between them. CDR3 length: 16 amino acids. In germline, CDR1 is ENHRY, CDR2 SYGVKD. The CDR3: CAISESTPSTDYEQYF. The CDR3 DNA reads TGTGCCATCAGTGAGTCTACGCCGTCGACAGACTACGAGCAGTACTTC.

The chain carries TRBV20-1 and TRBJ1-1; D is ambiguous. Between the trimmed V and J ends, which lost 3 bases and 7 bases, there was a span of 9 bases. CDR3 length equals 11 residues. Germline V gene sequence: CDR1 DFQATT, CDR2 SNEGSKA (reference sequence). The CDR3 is CSASRRFEAFF. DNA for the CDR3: TGCAGTGCTAGTAGGCGGTTTGAAGCTTTCTTT.

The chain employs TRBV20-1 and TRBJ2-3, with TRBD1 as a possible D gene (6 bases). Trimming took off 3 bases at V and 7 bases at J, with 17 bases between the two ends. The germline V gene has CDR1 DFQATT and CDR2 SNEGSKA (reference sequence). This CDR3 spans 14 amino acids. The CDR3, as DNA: TGCAGTGCTAGTACAGGGACATCGTCGAATACGCAGTATTTT. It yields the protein CSASTGTSSNTQYF.

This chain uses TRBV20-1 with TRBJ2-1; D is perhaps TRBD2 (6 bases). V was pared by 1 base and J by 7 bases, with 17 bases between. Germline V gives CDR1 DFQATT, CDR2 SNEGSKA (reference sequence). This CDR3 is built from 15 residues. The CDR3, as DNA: TGCAGTGCTAGAGTAACGGGAGTCTTTGGGAATGAGCAGTTCTTC. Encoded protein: CSARVTGVFGNEQFF.

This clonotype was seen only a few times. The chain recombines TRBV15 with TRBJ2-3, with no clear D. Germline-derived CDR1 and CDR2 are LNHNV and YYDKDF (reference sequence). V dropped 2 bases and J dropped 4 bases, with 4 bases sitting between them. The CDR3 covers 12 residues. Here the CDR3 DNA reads TGTGCCACCAGCAGAAAGGCAGATACGCAGTATTTT. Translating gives CATSRKADTQYF. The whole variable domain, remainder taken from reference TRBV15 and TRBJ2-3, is DAMVIQNPRYQVTQFGKPVTLSCSQTLNHNVMYWYQQKSSQAPKLLFHYYDKDFNNEADTPDNFQSRRPNTSFCFLDIRSPGLGDTAMYLCATSRKADTQYFGPGTRLTVL.

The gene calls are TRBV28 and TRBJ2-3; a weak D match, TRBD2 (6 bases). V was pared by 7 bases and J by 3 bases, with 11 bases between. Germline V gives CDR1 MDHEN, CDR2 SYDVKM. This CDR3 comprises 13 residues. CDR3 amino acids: CASILSGTDTQYF. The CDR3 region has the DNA TGTGCCAGCATCCTCAGCGGGACAGATACGCAGTATTTT.

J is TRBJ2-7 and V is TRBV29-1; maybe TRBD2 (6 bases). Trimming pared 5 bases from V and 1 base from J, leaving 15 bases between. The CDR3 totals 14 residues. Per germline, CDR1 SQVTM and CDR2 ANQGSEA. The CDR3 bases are TGCAGCGTTAGGAGGGACCCGTGGTCCTACGAGCAGTACTTC. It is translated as CSVRRDPWSYEQYF.

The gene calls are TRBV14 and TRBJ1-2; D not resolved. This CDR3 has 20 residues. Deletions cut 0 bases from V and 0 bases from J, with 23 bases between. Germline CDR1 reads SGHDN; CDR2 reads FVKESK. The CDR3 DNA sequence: TGTGCCAGCAGCCAAGATTTAAGAGGAGGTCACAGCTCTGCTAACTATGGCTACACCTTC. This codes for CASSQDLRGGHSSANYGYTF.

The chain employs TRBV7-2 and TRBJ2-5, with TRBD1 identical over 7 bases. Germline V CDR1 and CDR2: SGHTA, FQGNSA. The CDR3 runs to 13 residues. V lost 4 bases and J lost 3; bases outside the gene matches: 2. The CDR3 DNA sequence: TGTGCCAGCAGCTGGGACAGAAAAGAGACCCAGTACTTC. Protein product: CASSWDRKETQYF.

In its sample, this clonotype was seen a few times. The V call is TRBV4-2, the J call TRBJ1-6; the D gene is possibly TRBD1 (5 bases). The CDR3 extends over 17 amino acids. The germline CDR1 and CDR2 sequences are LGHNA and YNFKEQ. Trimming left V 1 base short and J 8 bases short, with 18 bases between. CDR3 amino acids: CASSQAGLRGTDSPLHF. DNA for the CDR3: TGTGCCAGCAGCCAAGCCGGGCTTCGGGGCACTGATTCACCCCTCCACTTT.

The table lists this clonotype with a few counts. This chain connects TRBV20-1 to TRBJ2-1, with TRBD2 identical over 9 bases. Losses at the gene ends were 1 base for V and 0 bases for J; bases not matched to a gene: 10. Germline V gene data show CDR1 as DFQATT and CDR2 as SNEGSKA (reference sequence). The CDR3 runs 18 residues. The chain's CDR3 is CSARGGSSGISSYNEQFF. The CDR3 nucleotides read TGCAGTGCTAGAGGGGGCTCTAGCGGGATCAGCTCCTACAATGAGCAGTTCTTC.

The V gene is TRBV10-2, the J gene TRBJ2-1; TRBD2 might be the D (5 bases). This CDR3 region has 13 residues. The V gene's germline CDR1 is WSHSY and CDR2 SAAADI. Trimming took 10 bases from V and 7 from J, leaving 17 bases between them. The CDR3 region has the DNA TGCGCCACCCCAATCCCGGGAAGGAATGAGCAGTTCTTC. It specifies CATPIPGRNEQFF.

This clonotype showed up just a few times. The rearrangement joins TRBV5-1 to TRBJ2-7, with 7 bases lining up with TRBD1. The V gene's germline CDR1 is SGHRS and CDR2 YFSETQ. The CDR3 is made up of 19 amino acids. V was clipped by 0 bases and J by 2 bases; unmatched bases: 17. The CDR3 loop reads CASSLAPNRVAGGTYEQYF. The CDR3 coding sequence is TGCGCCAGCAGCTTGGCCCCGAATCGTGTGGCAGGGGGAACCTACGAGCAGTACTTC.

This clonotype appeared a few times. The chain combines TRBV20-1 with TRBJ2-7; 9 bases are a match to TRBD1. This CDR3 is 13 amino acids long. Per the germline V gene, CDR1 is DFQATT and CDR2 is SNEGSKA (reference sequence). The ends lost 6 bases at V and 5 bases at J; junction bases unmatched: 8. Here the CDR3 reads CSARTGVVNEQYF. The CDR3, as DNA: TGCAGTGCGCGGACAGGGGTGGTGAACGAGCAGTACTTC.

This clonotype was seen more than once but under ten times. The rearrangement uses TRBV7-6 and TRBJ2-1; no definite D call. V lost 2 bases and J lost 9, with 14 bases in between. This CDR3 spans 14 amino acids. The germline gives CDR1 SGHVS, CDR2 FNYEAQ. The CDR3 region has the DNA TGTGCCAGCAGCTTAACAAGAAGACCCGTTGAGCAGTTCTTC. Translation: CASSLTRRPVEQFF.

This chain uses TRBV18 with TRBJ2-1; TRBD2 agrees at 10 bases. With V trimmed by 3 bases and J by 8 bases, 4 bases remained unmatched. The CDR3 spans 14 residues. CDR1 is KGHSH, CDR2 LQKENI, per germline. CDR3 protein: CASSPSSGSDEQFF. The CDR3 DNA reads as TGTGCCAGCTCACCTTCTAGCGGGAGCGATGAGCAGTTCTTC. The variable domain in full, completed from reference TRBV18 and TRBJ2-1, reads NAGVMQNPRHLVRRRGQEARLRCSPMKGHSHVYWYRQLPEEGLKFMVYLQKENIIDESGMPKERFSAEFPKEGPSILRIQQVVRGDSAAYFCASSPSSGSDEQFFGPGTRLTVL.

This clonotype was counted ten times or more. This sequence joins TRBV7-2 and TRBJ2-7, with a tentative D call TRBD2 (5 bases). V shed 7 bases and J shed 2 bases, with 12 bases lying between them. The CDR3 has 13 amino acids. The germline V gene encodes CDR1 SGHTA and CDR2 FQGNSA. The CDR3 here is CASKFPGTYEQYF. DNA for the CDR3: TGTGCCAGCAAGTTTCCGGGAACCTACGAGCAGTACTTC.

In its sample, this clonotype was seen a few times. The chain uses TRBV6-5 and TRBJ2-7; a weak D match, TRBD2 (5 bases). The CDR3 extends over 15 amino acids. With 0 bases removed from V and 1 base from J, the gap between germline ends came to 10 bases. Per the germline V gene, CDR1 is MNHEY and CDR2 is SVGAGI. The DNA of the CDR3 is TGTGCCAGCAGTTACTCGTATCCGGGATCCTACGAGCAGTACTTC. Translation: CASSYSYPGSYEQYF.

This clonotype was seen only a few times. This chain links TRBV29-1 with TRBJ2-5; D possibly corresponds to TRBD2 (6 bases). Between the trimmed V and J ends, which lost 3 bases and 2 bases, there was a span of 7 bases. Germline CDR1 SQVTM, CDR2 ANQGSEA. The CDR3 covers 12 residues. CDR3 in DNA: TGCAGCGTTGACGCGGGGCAAGAGACCCAGTACTTC. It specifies CSVDAGQETQYF.